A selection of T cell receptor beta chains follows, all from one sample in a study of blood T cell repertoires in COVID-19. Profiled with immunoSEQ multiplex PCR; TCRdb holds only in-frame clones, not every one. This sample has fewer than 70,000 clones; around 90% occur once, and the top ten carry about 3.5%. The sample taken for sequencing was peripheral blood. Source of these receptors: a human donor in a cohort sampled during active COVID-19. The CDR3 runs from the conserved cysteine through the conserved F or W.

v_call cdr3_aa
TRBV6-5 CASSPLRGGYTF
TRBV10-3 CAISEPPGGGDTQYF
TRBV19 CASGQSGGAPTGELFF
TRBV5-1 CASRPSGGSYEQYF
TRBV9 CASSQGLNTEAFF
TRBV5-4 CASHTGAGGGGTQYF
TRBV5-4 CASSANRADTQYF
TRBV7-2 CASSSQTWGGQFF
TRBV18 CASSPEPGGRRGYTF
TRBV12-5 CASGRTVQNTEAFF
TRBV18 CASSQDSSYNSPLHF
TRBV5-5 CASSGVVAGTDTQYF
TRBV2 CASRKDSSNYGYTF
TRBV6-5 CASSYIGQGNIQYF
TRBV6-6 CASSYESLHPYEQYF
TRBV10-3 CAITADPSTDTQYF
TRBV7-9 CASREQGGTDTQYF
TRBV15 CATSTDRGRFGNTIYF
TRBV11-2 CASSLITGAGSEQYF
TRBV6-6 CASSYSTGGDGYTF
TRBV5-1 CASSLDRGGGYTF
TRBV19 CASSIQGGVNSPLHF
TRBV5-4 CASSDRASGAYNEQFF
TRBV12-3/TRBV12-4 CASSRGLKEKLFF
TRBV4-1 CASSQVGRRASYYEQFF
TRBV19 CASSIDRRGATEAFF
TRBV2 CASSDRAGVGYTF
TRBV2 CASSEAAGFGATNEKLFF
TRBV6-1 CASSEESVGSGSDTQYF
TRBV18 CASSPFGTSDNEQFF
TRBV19 CASSRQGLMETQYF
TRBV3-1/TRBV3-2 CASSVRTGGATEAFF
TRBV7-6 CASSHTTSGRVNEQFF
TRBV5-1 CASSLAAGGPNEKLFF
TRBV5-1 CASSQDRAGGYTF
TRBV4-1 CASSLLDRTDSPLHF
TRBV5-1 CASSPDRLSGNTIYF
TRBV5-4 CASFLAGVTGELFF
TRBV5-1 CASSLASGAGRTQYF
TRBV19 CASSIGTGVVTEAFF
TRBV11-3 CASSLGGGVADTQYF
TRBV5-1 CASSLGRRGSETQYF
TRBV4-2 CASSRNAAVQETQYF
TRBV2 CASSPRTIRNSPLHF
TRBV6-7 CASSYQTGSSYEQYF
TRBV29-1 CSVGGTPTDTQYF
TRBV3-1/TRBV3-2 CASSQDKLAGLHEQYF
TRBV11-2 CASSPASGTGVETQYF